Listed below are T cell receptor beta chains from one sample, sequenced in a study of identifying expanded T cells in peripheral blood. The table came from immunoSEQ multiplex PCR; TCRdb's copy has only in-frame clones and leaves some out. Among more than 85,000 clones listed, around 88% were seen once. Source material: blood. The receptor set was obtained from a person aged 18 to 75 in good health. The CDR3 runs from the conserved cysteine through the conserved F or W. Fields, in order: D gene, clone size, J gene, V gene, CDR3 DNA, CDR3 protein. D genes are given only for firm matches. Some rows have no size entry. The others give once, few or many, or a class for an expanded clone.

TRBD2	NA	TRBJ2-1	TRBV7-8	TGTGCCAGCAGCTTACCGGGACTAGCGGGGTTCAATGAGCAGTTCTTC	CASSLPGLAGFNEQFF
TRBD2	NA	TRBJ2-1	TRBV30	TGTGCCTGGGCGGGGGGCTACAATGAGCAGTTCTTC	CAWAGGYNEQFF
NA	once	TRBJ2-2	TRBV7-2	TGTGCCAGCACCATCGTCCCGGGCAAAGCCGGGGAGCTGTTTTTT	CASTIVPGKAGELFF
NA	NA	TRBJ1-3	TRBV19	TGTGCCAGTAGTACCGGGTACTCTGGAAACACCATATATTTT	CASSTGYSGNTIYF
NA	NA	TRBJ1-1	TRBV7-2	TGTGCCAGCAGCTTCCCGTGGGGGGAAGCTTTCTTT	CASSFPWGEAFF
TRBD1	few	TRBJ2-1	TRBV6-5	TGTGCCAGCAGTTACACGACAGGGAGCTCCTACAATGAGCAGTTCTTC	CASSYTTGSSYNEQFF
NA	NA	TRBJ2-7	TRBV28	TGTGCCAGCAGTTTACAGGGTTACGAGCAGTACTTC	CASSLQGYEQYF
NA	NA	TRBJ2-4	TRBV30	TGTGCCTGGAGTCCCGGCGCCAAAAACATTCAGTACTTC	CAWSPGAKNIQYF
NA	NA	TRBJ1-3	TRBV5-1	TGCGCCAGCAGCTTGGAATGGGGTGGTTCTGGAAACACCATATATTTT	CASSLEWGGSGNTIYF
NA	NA	TRBJ1-4	TRBV19	TGTGCCAGTAGTACCTTAACTAGGGGCGAAAAACTGTTTTTT	CASSTLTRGEKLFF
NA	NA	TRBJ2-3	TRBV10-2	TGCGCCAGCAGTGAGTCGGGGAGTGGAAATACGCAGTATTTT	CASSESGSGNTQYF
NA	NA	TRBJ1-4	TRBV2	TGTGCCAGCAGTGAACCCAGCAGGTCTACAACTAATGAAAAACTGTTTTTT	CASSEPSRSTTNEKLFF
NA	NA	TRBJ1-6	TRBV11-2	TGTGCCAGCAGCTTGGGGGGGGGTTCACCCCTCCACTTT	CASSLGGGSPLHF
NA	NA	TRBJ1-1	TRBV11-2	TGTGCCAGCAGCTTAGCAGGGGTTAACACTGAAGCTTTCTTT	CASSLAGVNTEAFF
TRBD1	NA	TRBJ1-2	TRBV5-1	TGCGCCAGCAGCAAAGACAGGGGCCAGAACTATGGCTACACCTTC	CASSKDRGQNYGYTF
NA	NA	TRBJ1-3	TRBV7-8	TGTGCCAGCAGCTTAGCGCCCTTAGGGTTTTCTGGAAACACCATATATTTT	CASSLAPLGFSGNTIYF
TRBD2	once	TRBJ2-1	TRBV5-1	TGCGCCAGCAGCCCCCCGGGACTAGCGACCTACAATGAGCAGTTCTTC	CASSPPGLATYNEQFF
NA	NA	TRBJ2-7	TRBV20-1	TGCAGTGCCATGGATAAGTACGAGCAGTACTTC	CSAMDKYEQYF